The 10 T cell receptor beta chains given below trace back to one sample, sequenced in a study of T cell responses to AZD1222 COVID-19 vaccine. The table came from immunoSEQ multiplex PCR; TCRdb's copy has only in-frame clones and leaves some out. The data contain fewer than 130,000 clones, roughly 90% of them singletons. Sequencing was performed on peripheral blood, taken 28 days after the second AZD1222 dose. These TCRs come from an adult who received the AZD1222 COVID-19 vaccine.

This clone was seen more than once but under ten times. The chain uses TRBV10-3 and TRBJ2-3; 10 bases are shared with TRBD2. J lost 4 bases, V lost 4 bases, and 5 bases had no gene match. Germline values: CDR1 ENHRY, CDR2 SYGVKD. CDR3 length: 15 amino acids. This CDR3 is CAISASGRASDTQYF. The CDR3 DNA follows: TGTGCCATCAGTGCAAGCGGGAGGGCGTCAGATACGCAGTATTTT.

V usage is TRBV5-1 and J usage is TRBJ1-1; TRBD1 is a possible D gene (5 bases). The CDR3 is 16 amino acids. Germline assignment: CDR1 SGHRS and CDR2 YFSETQ. Deletions cut 3 bases from V and 7 bases from J, with 22 bases between. The CDR3 DNA sequence: TGCGCCAGCAGCTCATCCTCTACCCCGGGGCAAGGTGAAGCTTTCTTT. Protein sequence: CASSSSSTPGQGEAFF.

The CDR3 DNA reads as TGTGCCAGCAGCCCGGGGACACTCTATGGCTACACCTTC. Its protein is CASSPGTLYGYTF. J is TRBJ1-2 and V is TRBV16, with a possible D match to TRBD1 (6 bases). The CDR3 runs to 13 residues. V was clipped by 4 bases and J by 4 bases, with 10 bases between them. The germline V gene has CDR1 KGHSY and CDR2 FQNENV. The full variable domain, in which reference TRBV16 and TRBJ1-2 provide the parts outside the CDR3, is GEEVAQTPKHLVRGEGQKAKLYCAPIKGHSYVFWYQQVLKNEFKFLISFQNENVFDETGMPKERFSAKCLPNSPCSLEIQATKLEDSAVYFCASSPGTLYGYTFGSGTRLTVV.

This clone was counted a single time. The chain links TRBV6-5 to TRBJ1-2; the match to TRBD1 covers 9 bases. The trim removed 5 bases at V and 8 bases at J, leaving 6 bases unmatched. CDR3 length equals 13 residues. From germline, CDR1 is MNHEY and CDR2 SVGAGI. CDR3 amino acids: CASSPGQGGGYTF. The CDR3 region has the DNA TGTGCCAGCAGTCCGGGACAGGGCGGAGGCTACACCTTC.

The J gene is TRBJ1-4, the V gene TRBV9; 7 bases align to TRBD1. This CDR3 comprises 15 residues. The junction had 8 bases not matched to a gene; V was cut back by 4 bases and J by 5 bases. The germline V gene encodes CDR1 SGDLS and CDR2 YYNGEE. The CDR3 protein is CASSSGGGANEKLFF. CDR3 coding DNA: TGTGCCAGCAGCTCAGGGGGAGGGGCCAATGAAAAACTGTTTTTT.

The rearrangement joins TRBV9 to TRBJ1-6; 8 positions agree with TRBD1. CDR1 is SGDLS, CDR2 YYNGEE, per germline. CDR3 length equals 14 residues. After removal of 1 base from V and 7 bases from J, the junction contained 1 base not matched to a gene. CDR3 DNA sequence: TGTGCCAGCAGCGTACAGGGGGCAAATTCACCCCTCCACTTT. Protein product: CASSVQGANSPLHF. Using reference TRBV9 and TRBJ1-6 for the parts outside the CDR3, the full variable domain is DSGVTQTPKHLITATGQRVTLRCSPRSGDLSVYWYQQSLDQGLQFLIQYYNGEERAKGNILERFSAQQFPDLHSELNLSSLELGDSALYFCASSVQGANSPLHFGNGTRLTVT.

V is TRBV12-3 or TRBV12-4 and J is TRBJ1-1; D is unresolved. This CDR3 is built from 13 residues. V was shortened by 2 bases and J by 10 bases, with 14 bases between the two germline ends. CDR3 in DNA: TGTGCCAGCAGTTTACGAGGGCTGAGTGGAGCTTTCTTT. Its translation: CASSLRGLSGAFF.

The V and J genes are TRBV11-3 and TRBJ1-2; D ambiguous. The germline gives CDR1 SGHNT, CDR2 YENEEA. The V and J ends lost 4 bases and 8 bases respectively, with 14 bases between them. CDR3 length: 13 amino acids. CDR3: CASSSSRSGGYTF. In DNA form, the CDR3 reads TGTGCCAGCAGCTCGAGCCGTTCGGGAGGCTACACCTTC. Full variable domain (outside the CDR3, taken from reference TRBV11-3 and TRBJ1-2): EAGVVQSPRYKIIEKKQPVAFWCNPISGHNTLYWYLQNLGQGPELLIRYENEEAVDDSQLPKDRFSAERLKGVDSTLKIQPAELGDSAVYLCASSSSRSGGYTFGSGTRLTVV.

This sequence joins TRBV30 and TRBJ2-7; D is ambiguous. V was shortened by 0 bases and J by 6 bases, with 9 bases between the two germline ends. The CDR3 runs to 12 residues. CDR1 is GTSNPN and CDR2 is SVGIG in the germline V gene (reference sequence). The CDR3 DNA reads TGTGCCTGGAGTGTTTCAGGCCTCGAGCAGTACTTC. Protein: CAWSVSGLEQYF.

This clone occurred a few times. The chain links TRBV4-2 to TRBJ2-3; 7 bases line up with TRBD2. Unmatched junction bases numbered 13, after V lost 1 base and J lost 3 bases. From germline, CDR1 is LGHNA and CDR2 YNFKEQ. The CDR3 loop spans 18 amino acids. CDR3 amino acids: CASSQVVGGGGWTDTQYF. Written as DNA, the CDR3 is TGTGCCAGCAGCCAAGTAGTCGGCGGGGGAGGATGGACAGATACGCAGTATTTT.